Each of the 26 T cell receptor beta chains below was sequenced from the same sample in a study of blood T cells in healthy people across ages. Together with a sample-barcoded 5' primer, a J-beta primer mix was included in a second PCR lasting about 7 to 11 cycles. TCRdb passed the 5' RACE reads through MiXCR, listing each CDR3 protein once. The repertoire holds roughly 1.5 million distinct CDR3 sequences, with 40% to 45% as singletons. The sample comprised blood. The receptor set was obtained from a young woman in good health.

This clonotype was seen more than once but under ten times. CDR3 sequence: CASSQDSGVEQFF. The CDR3 coding sequence is TGCGCCAGCAGCCAAGATTCAGGGGTTGAGCAGTTCTTC. The J gene is TRBJ2-1, the V gene TRBV4-3; the D gene is possibly TRBD1 (6 bases). V was shortened by 0 bases and J by 9 bases, with 9 bases between the two germline ends. The germline V gene encodes CDR1 LGHNA and CDR2 YSLEER. The CDR3 loop spans 13 amino acids.

As regards this clonotype: One end of the junction is discordant with germline, which a read error may explain. The chain joins TRBV12-3 or TRBV12-4 to TRBJ2-7, with TRBD2 as a possible D gene (5 bases). This CDR3 spans 13 amino acids. The CDR3 loop is CACSLAMMAEQYF. In nucleotides, the CDR3 is TGTGCCTGCAGTTTAGCGATGATGGCCGAGCAGTACTTC.

The chain is built from TRBV4-1 and TRBJ1-4; D remains ambiguous. The CDR3 contains 13 residues. Germline V gene data show CDR1 as MGHRA and CDR2 as YSYEKL. V lost 4 bases and J 8 bases, leaving 11 bases between the germline ends. CDR3 DNA: TGCGCCAGCAGCCGGGCCGCGGGGGAAAAACTGTTTTTT. This sequence encodes CASSRAAGEKLFF.

This rearrangement joins TRBV1 to TRBJ2-5; TRBD1, as called in the table, went unchecked against the DNA. TRBV1 is given as a pseudogene. CDR3 length: 15 amino acids. CDR3 bases: TGCACCGGCAGCCAAGATGGCCCCCAGGGAGAGACCCAGTACTTC. Translating gives CTGSQDGPQGETQYF.

This clonotype has only a few counts. The J gene is TRBJ2-5, the V gene TRBV5-1; 7 nucleotides line up with TRBD1. V lost 3 bases, J lost 6 bases, and 8 bases stayed unmatched. The CDR3 sequence is 14 residues long. CDR1 is SGHRS and CDR2 is YFSETQ in the germline V gene. The CDR3 nucleotides read TGCGCCAGCAGCTCCGAACAGGGGAGCCAGACCCAGTACTTC. Translating gives CASSSEQGSQTQYF.

V and J are TRBV19 and TRBJ1-6, with a possible D match to TRBD1 (5 bases). Germline V gives CDR1 LNHDA, CDR2 SQIVND (reference sequence). Trimming took off 5 bases at V and 8 bases at J, with 16 bases between the two ends. The CDR3 loop spans 15 amino acids. The CDR3 sequence is CASSSGRSGDSPLHF. CDR3 DNA: TGTGCCAGTAGTTCAGGGCGGTCTGGCGATTCACCCCTCCACTTT.

This clonotype was seen repeatedly, ten times or more. V usage is TRBV12-3 or TRBV12-4 and J usage is TRBJ1-5; maybe TRBD1 (5 bases). V was trimmed by 0 bases and J by 9 bases, leaving 9 bases between them. The CDR3 consists of 13 residues. This CDR3 is CASSLAGGRPQHF. The CDR3 DNA reads as TGTGCCAGCAGTTTAGCTGGGGGACGGCCCCAGCATTTT.

Only a few counts were recorded for this clonotype. V is TRBV7-9 and J is TRBJ1-5; D remains ambiguous. The CDR3 runs to 13 residues. Trimming pared 1 base from V and 11 bases from J, leaving 12 bases between. CDR1 SEHNR and CDR2 FQNEAQ come from the germline V gene (reference sequence). The CDR3 DNA sequence: TGTGCCAGCAGCTTAGATTCTGAGAGGGCCCAGCATTTT. It specifies CASSLDSERAQHF.

The rearrangement joins TRBV30 to TRBJ2-5, with D hard to call. The J call could be wrong; TRBJ2-7 is a better fit for the DNA end. The CDR3 length is 14 residues. CDR1 and CDR2 from the germline V gene are GTSNPN and SVGIG (reference sequence). The CDR3, as DNA: TGTGCCTGGAGTGTACGAACTGGAGCGTACGAGCAGTACTTC. Protein: CAWSVRTGAYEQYF.

The V gene is TRBV10-3, the J gene TRBJ2-5, with 9 bases that match TRBD2. CDR1 and CDR2 (germline): ENHRY, SYGVKD. V dropped 8 bases and J dropped 1; count of bases not matched to a gene: 5. The CDR3 contains 14 residues. The CDR3 loop is CAIGPTSGQETQYF. CDR3 in DNA: TGTGCCATCGGTCCGACTAGCGGCCAAGAGACCCAGTACTTC.

This clonotype appeared a few times. The chain carries TRBV7-2 and TRBJ2-3; 8 positions agree with TRBD1. V shed 5 bases and J 5 bases; nucleotides not matched to a gene: 3. The length of the CDR3 is 13 residues. Germline V lookup: CDR1 SGHTA, CDR2 FQGNSA. CDR3 bases: TGTGCCAGCAGCCGACAGGGGCAAGATACGCAGTATTTT. Protein product: CASSRQGQDTQYF. The complete variable domain, with remaining parts taken from reference TRBV7-2 and TRBJ2-3, reads GAGVSQSPSNKVTEKGKDVELRCDPISGHTALYWYRQSLGQGLEFLIYFQGNSAPDKSGLPSDRFSAERTGGSVSTLTIQRTQQEDSAVYLCASSRQGQDTQYFGPGTRLTVL.

The chain has TRBV4-1 and TRBJ2-7, with D possibly TRBD2 on 7 matching bases. The CDR3 totals 20 residues. Trimming pared 0 bases from V and 0 bases from J, leaving 24 bases between. The V gene's germline CDR1 is MGHRA and CDR2 YSYEKL. CDR3 sequence reads: CASSQDLWGRGGRSSYEQYF. Written as DNA, the CDR3 is TGCGCCAGCAGCCAAGATTTATGGGGTAGGGGGGGCAGGAGCTCCTACGAGCAGTACTTC.

This sequence joins TRBV10-3 and TRBJ2-7; D not certain. Deletions cut 7 bases from V and 2 bases from J, with 18 bases between. The germline V gene encodes CDR1 ENHRY and CDR2 SYGVKD. The CDR3 is 15 residues long. Here the CDR3 reads CAIMGGIGTPYEQYF. In nucleotides, the CDR3 is TGTGCCATCATGGGTGGGATTGGCACTCCCTACGAGCAGTACTTC.

This clonotype was detected only a few times. The V and J genes are TRBV29-1 and TRBJ2-3; D gene unclear. CDR3 size: 13 residues. The V end lost 4 bases, the J end lost 2 bases, and 10 bases lay between the germline ends. Germline CDR1 SQVTM, CDR2 ANQGSEA. CDR3 sequence (DNA): TGCAGCGTTGGAGCCAGGTACACAGATACGCAGTATTTT. Translation: CSVGARYTDTQYF.

This clonotype occurred many times. The chain has TRBV7-9 and TRBJ1-2, with D possibly TRBD1 on 5 matching bases. This CDR3 region has 13 residues. Germline loops: CDR1 SEHNR, CDR2 FQNEAQ (reference sequence). The V end lost 3 bases, the J end lost 4 bases, and 9 bases lay between the germline ends. The CDR3 DNA reads as TGTGCCAGCAGCTTGCCCGGGGGCTATGGCTACACCTTC. Its protein product is CASSLPGGYGYTF. The whole variable domain, filled in from reference TRBV7-9 and TRBJ1-2, reads DTGVSQNPRHKITKRGQNVTFRCDPISEHNRLYWYRQTLGQGPEFLTYFQNEAQLEKSRLLSDRFSAERPKGSFSTLEIQRTEQGDSAMYLCASSLPGGYGYTFGSGTRLTVV.

The chain has TRBV15 and TRBJ2-4, with TRBD2 identical over 8 bases. Trimming cost V 4 bases and J 0 bases; bases outside gene matches: 2. CDR3 length equals 15 residues. Germline CDR1 and CDR2: LNHNV and YYDKDF (reference sequence). In nucleotides, the CDR3 is TGTGCCACCAGCACCCGGGAGGGAGCCAAAAACATTCAGTACTTC. It yields the protein CATSTREGAKNIQYF. Looking up the rest from reference TRBV15 and TRBJ2-4 gives the full variable domain: DAMVIQNPRYQVTQFGKPVTLSCSQTLNHNVMYWYQQKSSQAPKLLFHYYDKDFNNEADTPDNFQSRRPNTSFCFLDIRSPGLGDTAMYLCATSTREGAKNIQYFGAGTRLSVL.

Only a few counts were recorded for this clonotype. CDR3 sequence: CAIRITGRKGYTF. CDR3 DNA: TGTGCCATCAGGATAACAGGGAGGAAGGGCTACACCTTC. This rearrangement joins TRBV10-3 to TRBJ1-2; D may be TRBD1 (6 bases). CDR1 and CDR2 (germline): ENHRY, SYGVKD. The V end was cut by 6 bases, the J end by 8 bases, with 16 bases between. The CDR3 contains 13 residues.

This clonotype was counted only a few times. The V gene is TRBV25-1, the J gene TRBJ2-2, with D possibly TRBD1 on 6 matching bases. CDR3 size: 19 residues. Trimming removed 1 base from V and 5 bases from J, with 23 bases in between. Germline V gene data show CDR1 as MGHDK and CDR2 as SYGVNS. The DNA for the CDR3 is TGTGCCAGCAGTGAATCGAGGGACATTTGGCTTCTGGGGACCGGGGAGCTGTTTTTT. This sequence encodes CASSESRDIWLLGTGELFF.

In DNA, the CDR3 is TGTGCCAGCAGTCCCAACGACCAGTACGAGCAGTACTTC. It codes for CASSPNDQYEQYF. V usage is TRBV12-3 or TRBV12-4 and J usage is TRBJ2-7, with D uncertain. The CDR3 is 13 residues long. Trimming took 5 bases from V and 4 from J, leaving 12 bases between them.

This clonotype was counted a few times. The rearrangement uses TRBV6-6 and TRBJ2-3; D not resolved. With 2 bases removed from V and 5 bases from J, the gap between germline ends came to 8 bases. Per the germline V gene, CDR1 is MNHNY and CDR2 is SVGAGI (reference sequence). CDR3 length: 13 residues. The CDR3 reads CASSYPEGDTQYF. In nucleotides, the CDR3 is TGTGCCAGCAGTTACCCTGAAGGAGATACGCAGTATTTT.

The chain carries TRBV20-1 and TRBJ2-7; D might be TRBD2 (5 bases). The CDR3 spans 11 residues. Trimming stripped 6 bases from V and 6 bases from J, with 12 bases between. Germline V CDR1 and CDR2: DFQATT, SNEGSKA (reference sequence). In DNA, the CDR3 is TGCAGTGCGCCACTAGTTAGCGAGCAGTACTTC. The encoded protein is CSAPLVSEQYF.

The CDR3 bases are TGCGCCAGCAGCCAAGATGACGGGGGAAGAGAAGGCTACACCTTC. This encodes CASSQDDGGREGYTF. The V gene is TRBV4-3, the J gene TRBJ1-2; TRBD1 is a possible D gene (5 bases). CDR1 is LGHNA, CDR2 YSLEER, per germline. CDR3 length: 15 residues. With 0 bases removed from V and 8 bases from J, the gap between germline ends came to 16 bases.

The rearrangement links TRBV29-1 to TRBJ1-1; D call uncertain. The germline V gene has CDR1 SQVTM and CDR2 ANQGSEA. This CDR3 is built from 10 residues. Trimming shortened V by 8 bases and J by 3 bases, and 7 bases separated the two germline ends. CDR3 residues: CSTIHTEAFF. In DNA, the CDR3 is TGCAGCACCATACACACTGAAGCTTTCTTT.

This clonotype was recorded a few times. V and J are TRBV20-1 and TRBJ1-6, with a weak D call TRBD1 (5 bases). V lost 6 bases and J lost 4, with 10 bases in between. The CDR3 length is 13 residues. Per germline, CDR1 DFQATT and CDR2 SNEGSKA (reference sequence). Written as DNA, the CDR3 is TGCAGTGCGGGTAGGGGTTATAATTCACCCCTCCACTTT. Protein sequence: CSAGRGYNSPLHF.

J is TRBJ2-7 and V is TRBV3-1; D perhaps matches TRBD2 (5 bases). The CDR3 consists of 14 residues. V lost 2 bases and J lost 3, with 11 bases in between. Germline CDR1 LGHDT, CDR2 YNNKEL (reference sequence). The chain's CDR3 is CASSQPQEDYEQYF. The DNA for the CDR3 is TGTGCCAGCAGCCAACCCCAGGAGGACTACGAGCAGTACTTC.

The chain couples TRBV29-1 to TRBJ1-2; 8 positions agree with TRBD1. Germline loops: CDR1 SQVTM, CDR2 ANQGSEA. This CDR3 comprises 12 residues. The J segment lost 3 bases and the V segment lost 7 bases, leaving 4 bases of the junction unmatched. The CDR3 reads CSAVTGDYGYTF. The CDR3 DNA sequence: TGCAGCGCCGTGACAGGGGACTATGGCTACACCTTC.